This T cell receptor beta chain was found in a study of T-cell memory formation after mild COVID-19. Study observations and caveats: Several responding clones turned up in pre-infection memory, indicating that cross-reactive memory may have taken part.

This clonotype showed up many times. Its specificity is not known. V lost 5 bases and J lost 7; bases outside the gene matches: 11. Germline CDR1 and CDR2: MNHEY and SMNVEV (reference sequence). The CDR3 totals 14 residues. MiXCR, applied by TCRdb to the 5' RACE reads, yields one record per CDR3 protein. The data show about 620,000 distinct CDR3 sequences, under 20% seen once. The chain recombines TRBV27 with TRBJ2-7, with TRBD2 identical over 7 bases. Specimen: PBMCs or a T cell subset sorted from them (not recorded which). This clonotype was sampled from an adult woman who had mild COVID-19 (a few samples of this study predate the infection). Cell type and time point are not known. This CDR3 reads CASSPLLGGLEQYF. The CDR3 DNA is TGTGCCAGCAGTCCCTTACTGGGGGGGTTGGAGCAGTACTTC.